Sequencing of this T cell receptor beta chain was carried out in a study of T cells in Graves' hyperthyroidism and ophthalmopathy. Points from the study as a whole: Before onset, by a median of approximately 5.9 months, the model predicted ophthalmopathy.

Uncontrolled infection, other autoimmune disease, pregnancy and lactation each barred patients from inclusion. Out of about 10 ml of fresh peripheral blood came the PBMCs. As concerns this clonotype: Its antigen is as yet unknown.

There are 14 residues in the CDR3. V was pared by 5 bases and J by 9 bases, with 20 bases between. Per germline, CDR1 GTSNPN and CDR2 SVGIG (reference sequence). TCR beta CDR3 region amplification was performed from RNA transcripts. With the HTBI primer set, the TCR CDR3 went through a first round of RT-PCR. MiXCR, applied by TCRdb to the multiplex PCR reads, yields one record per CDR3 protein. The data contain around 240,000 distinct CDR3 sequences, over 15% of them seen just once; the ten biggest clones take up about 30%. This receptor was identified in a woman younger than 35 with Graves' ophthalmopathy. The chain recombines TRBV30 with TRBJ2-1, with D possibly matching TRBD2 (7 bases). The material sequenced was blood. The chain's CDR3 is CAWSGGSEGGEQFF. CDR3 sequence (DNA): TGTGCCTGGTCCGGGGGGAGCGAGGGGGGTGAGCAGTTCTTC.